This T cell receptor (beta chain) is drawn from a study of patients and donors after allogeneic stem cell transplantation. Many counts were recorded for this clonotype. TCRdb independently ran MiXCR on the RT-PCR reads; one entry per CDR3 protein. This table has 800,000 to 1,000,000 distinct CDR3 sequences, roughly 18% appearing once. CDR3 length: 13 residues. Germline V lookup: CDR1 SQVTM, CDR2 ANQGSEA. The trim removed 7 bases at V and 9 bases at J, leaving 10 bases unmatched. The sequenced material came from blood, either unsorted or a sorted T cell fraction (not recorded which). The chain couples TRBV29-1 to TRBJ2-1; the match to TRBD1 covers 9 bases. The sequence came from a human donor who was either an allogeneic HSCT recipient or a stem cell or donor lymphocyte infusion donor (not recorded which). It is not recorded whose cells these are; they may come from a transplant donor. The CDR3 nucleotides are TGCAGCGCCCCGGGACAGGGAATAATTGAGCAGTTCTTC. Its translation: CSAPGQGIIEQFF.